This entry lists 3 T cell receptor beta chains sequenced from one sample in a study of T-cell reconstitution after alpha-beta-depleted transplantation in children. Preparation of the TCRbeta library involved a method that used unique molecular identifiers. TCRdb called the PCR reads again in MiXCR, with one record for every CDR3 protein. This table has 350,000 to 500,000 distinct CDR3 sequences, 43% appearing once. Sequenced material: PBMCs, taken before TCRalphabeta/CD19-depleted stem cell transplant. These receptors were collected from a girl aged 2 to 10 with aplastic anemia, due to receive a stem cell transplant.

This clonotype was seen repeatedly, ten times or more. The chain uses TRBV5-6 and TRBJ1-5; D gene uncertain. The germline V gene encodes CDR1 SGHDT and CDR2 YYEEEE. The CDR3 runs to 14 residues. Trimming left V 1 base short and J 7 bases short, with 12 bases between. The CDR3 loop is CASSLYGPGQPQHF. The CDR3 nucleotides read TGTGCCAGCAGCTTGTACGGGCCGGGGCAGCCCCAGCATTTT.

A few counts support this clonotype. J is TRBJ2-3 and V is TRBV9; tentative D call: TRBD1 (6 bases). The CDR3 runs to 18 residues. Germline-derived CDR1 and CDR2 are SGDLS and YYNGEE. V was clipped by 3 bases and J by 0 bases, with 20 bases between them. CDR3 amino acids: CASSDYRYQGSSTDTQYF. In nucleotides, the CDR3 is TGTGCCAGCAGCGACTACCGGTACCAGGGGTCTAGCACAGATACGCAGTATTTT.

The gene calls are TRBV5-1 and TRBJ2-7; weak D call: TRBD1 (5 bases). The CDR3 spans 14 residues. Trimming pared 0 bases from V and 4 bases from J, leaving 11 bases between. Per the germline V gene, CDR1 is SGHRS and CDR2 is YFSETQ. CDR3: CASSLASGLYEQYF. CDR3 DNA sequence: TGCGCCAGCAGCTTGGCTTCAGGGCTGTACGAGCAGTACTTC.